Listed below are T cell receptor beta chains from one sample, sequenced in a study of cytomegalovirus exposure and HLA in healthy donors. Here immunoSEQ multiplex PCR was the method, and the copy in TCRdb shows in-frame clones only, minus some. The repertoire holds about 250,000 clones, about 90% seen once, with 12% in the top ten. Sequenced sample: PBMCs. The source is a man in his late teens or twenties in good health and CMV-seropositive. CDR3s include the opening cysteine and the closing phenylalanine or tryptophan. The order of the fields is D gene, V gene, J gene, clone size, CDR3 DNA, CDR3 protein. D genes are given only for firm matches. Size is stated for part of the rows, as once, few or many counts, or as a class when the clone is expanded.

TRBD1	TRBV29-1	TRBJ2-7	.	TGCAGCGTTGAAGGGACAGGGGGCGAATACGAGCAGTACTTC	CSVEGTGGEYEQYF
.	TRBV5-1	TRBJ1-5	.	TGCGCCAGCAGCTTGTATGAATCGGGGATGGACAGACATTTT	CASSLYESGMDRHF
TRBD2	TRBV27	TRBJ2-7	.	TGTGCCAGCAGTATCAAGACTAGCTTCTACGAGCAGTACTTC	CASSIKTSFYEQYF
.	TRBV4-3	TRBJ1-3	.	TGCGCCAGCAGCCCATTACTGGGGGAATCTGGAAACACCATATATTTT	CASSPLLGESGNTIYF
.	TRBV7-8	TRBJ1-2	.	TGTGCCAGCAGCTTAGTGCGGGAAGGTGGCTACACCTTC	CASSLVREGGYTF
.	TRBV11-2	TRBJ2-7	.	TGTGCCAGCAGCACCGGGACGGAAGTTTACGAGCAGTACTTC	CASSTGTEVYEQYF
.	TRBV7-2	TRBJ2-3	few	TGTGCCAGCAGCTTAGGCGCAGATACGCAGTATTTT	CASSLGADTQYF
.	TRBV6-5	TRBJ1-2	few	TGTGCCAGCAGTCCCGGGGGAGTACATGGCTACACCTTC	CASSPGGVHGYTF
.	TRBV10-3	TRBJ2-7	.	TGTGCCATCGGAACAACTACCTACGAGCAGTACTTC	CAIGTTTYEQYF
TRBD2	TRBV19	TRBJ2-1	.	TGTGCCAGTAGTACTCGCGGACTAGCGGGAGCCTATGAGCAGTTCTTC	CASSTRGLAGAYEQFF
.	TRBV27	TRBJ1-2	.	TGTGCCAGCAGTTTACGAGGTATTGGCTACACCTTC	CASSLRGIGYTF
.	TRBV5-1	TRBJ1-2	.	TGCGCCAGCAGACTGGACAGCCCGGCCATCTATGGCTACACCTTC	CASRLDSPAIYGYTF
.	TRBV6-5	TRBJ1-2	.	.	CASSTSARASYGYTF
TRBD1	TRBV5-6	TRBJ1-2	.	TGTGCCAGCAGCTCCCGACAGGGAAACTATGGCTACACCTTC	CASSSRQGNYGYTF
.	TRBV5-4	TRBJ2-1	few	TGTGCCAGCAGCTTGTTGGGACACGTTAACAATGAGCAGTTCTTC	CASSLLGHVNNEQFF
TRBD2	TRBV4-1	TRBJ2-1	.	TGCGCCAGCAGCCAAATCGGGGGCGGGAGGGCCCCCCTCTCCTACAATGAGCAGTTCTTC	CASSQIGGGRAPLSYNEQFF
.	TRBV29-1	TRBJ2-1	.	TGCAGCGTTGACGGGAGCAGGAATGAGCAGTTCTTC	CSVDGSRNEQFF
.	TRBV5-6	TRBJ2-3	.	TGTGCCAGCAGCTCCGTGGGGGGAATATCGGCAGATACGCAGTATTTT	CASSSVGGISADTQYF
.	TRBV11-3	TRBJ1-2	.	TGTGCCAGCAGCTTAGGCGGGGATGGCTACACCTTC	CASSLGGDGYTF
.	TRBV27	TRBJ2-3	.	TGTGCCAGCAGTTTAGGGGGGTCCACAGATACGCAGTATTTT	CASSLGGSTDTQYF
TRBD2	TRBV5-6	TRBJ2-5	.	TGTGCCAGCAGGTTAGGACTAGCGGGAGGAGAGACCCAGTACTTC	CASRLGLAGGETQYF
.	TRBV5-4	TRBJ2-3	once	TGTGCCAGCACCGCGGGCGGACAGATGATCACAGATACGCAGTATTTT	CASTAGGQMITDTQYF
.	TRBV6-1	TRBJ1-2	.	TGTGCCAGCAGTGAGCGGGACAATTATGGCTACACCTTC	CASSERDNYGYTF
TRBD1	TRBV5-4	TRBJ1-3	once	TGTGCCAGCAGCTTGGAGACAGGGGGCACTGGAAACACCATATATTTT	CASSLETGGTGNTIYF
.	TRBV5-1	TRBJ1-5	.	TGCGCCAGCAGCTTAGCCCCGGCAAATCAGCCCCAGCATTTT	CASSLAPANQPQHF
TRBD1	TRBV5-1	TRBJ1-4	.	TGCGCCAGCAGCGGGGGGACAGCCTATAATGAAAAACTGTTTTTT	CASSGGTAYNEKLFF
.	TRBV5-1	TRBJ1-1	.	TGCGCCAGCAGCTCACAGGGATCGAACACTGAAGCTTTCTTT	CASSSQGSNTEAFF
TRBD1	TRBV2	TRBJ1-2	few	TGTGCCAGCAGACCGACAGGGAACGGCTACACCTTC	CASRPTGNGYTF
TRBD1	TRBV11-2	TRBJ2-2	.	TGTGCCAGCAGCCCGATAGGGGGCGTGGGCACCGGGGAGCTGTTTTTT	CASSPIGGVGTGELFF
.	TRBV30	TRBJ1-1	few	TGTGCCTGGAGTGTACTTGCGAACACTGAAGCTTTCTTT	CAWSVLANTEAFF
.	TRBV7-3	TRBJ2-2	.	TGTGCCAGCAGCCTCCGACAGACCGGGGAGCTGTTTTTT	CASSLRQTGELFF
.	TRBV6-5	TRBJ2-7	.	TGTGCCAGCAGCTCGGACACTCTCGAGCAGTACTTC	CASSSDTLEQYF
TRBD2	TRBV19	TRBJ2-3	.	TGTGCCAGTAGTATGAGGCCAGCGGGAGGGGACACAGATACGCAGTATTTT	CASSMRPAGGDTDTQYF
.	TRBV11-2	TRBJ2-1	.	TGTGCCAGCAGCTTAGTTCGTAGCTCCTACAATGAGCAGTTCTTC	CASSLVRSSYNEQFF
TRBD1	TRBV5-6	TRBJ2-7	once	TGTGCCAGCAGCCGACCCGGGACAGACATTTACGAGCAGTACTTC	CASSRPGTDIYEQYF
TRBD1	TRBV9	TRBJ1-2	.	TGTGCCAGCAGCCATGGGACAGGGGGCTTCTATGGCTACACCTTC	CASSHGTGGFYGYTF
TRBD2	TRBV7-6	TRBJ2-7	.	TGTGCCAGCAGCCAGAGCGGGAGCTCCTACGAGCAGTACTTC	CASSQSGSSYEQYF
TRBD1	TRBV6-5	TRBJ2-5	.	TGTGCCAGCAGGCCCGACAGGGGGGAGACCCAGTACTTC	CASRPDRGETQYF
.	TRBV28	TRBJ1-5	.	TGTGCCAGCTGGTCAGGGCATCAGCCCCAGCATTTT	CASWSGHQPQHF
TRBD1	TRBV5-8	TRBJ2-7	.	TGTGCCAGCAGCGCTCCGGGACAGGGGGACTACGAGCAGTACTTC	CASSAPGQGDYEQYF
.	TRBV7-9	TRBJ1-2	.	TGTGCCAGCAGCTTAGAGGGACATGACGGCTATGGCTACACCTTC	CASSLEGHDGYGYTF
.	TRBV6-4	TRBJ2-2	few	TGTGCCAGCAGCGATCTTCCGGCCGGGGAGCTGTTTTTT	CASSDLPAGELFF
.	TRBV11-2	TRBJ2-1	.	TGTGCCAGCAGGCCCGTATCCGGTGAGCAGTTCTTC	CASRPVSGEQFF
TRBD2	TRBV5-1	TRBJ2-5	.	TGCGCCAGCAGCTCGCGGACTAGCGGGAGTAGCGAGACCCAGTACTTC	CASSSRTSGSSETQYF
TRBD1	TRBV29-1	TRBJ1-3	once	TGCAGCGTTCGGGACAGGGGGCGAGGAAACACCATATATTTT	CSVRDRGRGNTIYF
TRBD2	TRBV6-5	TRBJ2-1	.	TGTGCCAGCAGTTACTCCAGACTAGCGGGAGGAATACCGTTCTTC	CASSYSRLAGGIPFF
TRBD2	TRBV11-3	TRBJ2-3	.	TGTGCCAGCAGCCAGACTAGCGGGAGGGCGCAGTATTTT	CASSQTSGRAQYF
TRBD1	TRBV5-4	TRBJ1-1	.	TGTGCCAGCAGCTTGCCAGGGGGGCCCACTGAAGCTTTCTTT	CASSLPGGPTEAFF
TRBD2	TRBV6-1	TRBJ2-7	.	TGTGCCAGCAAGGCTAGCGGCTACGAGCAGTACTTC	CASKASGYEQYF
TRBD2	TRBV4-2	TRBJ2-2	once	TGTGCCAGCAGCCAAGGGCTAGCGGGAGTTTTCGGGGAGCTGTTTTTT	CASSQGLAGVFGELFF
.	TRBV5-6	TRBJ2-4	.	TGTGCCAGCAGCTTGGTTGAGGGGTCCAAAAACATTCAGTACTTC	CASSLVEGSKNIQYF
TRBD1	TRBV7-6	TRBJ2-7	.	TGTGCCAGCAGCGCAGGGACAGGGGCCTACGAGCAGTACTTC	CASSAGTGAYEQYF
TRBD1	TRBV30	TRBJ2-7	.	TGTGCCTGGGCCCCGGGGACAGGGTCTCGCGAGCAGTACTTC	CAWAPGTGSREQYF
TRBD1	TRBV30	TRBJ2-7	.	TGTGCCTGGAGTATTTTCGGGACAGGGGACGAGCAGTACTTC	CAWSIFGTGDEQYF